Sequencing of this T cell receptor beta chain was carried out in a study of blood T cell repertoires in COVID-19. As for the study in general: Sites across the United States, Italy and Spain contributed samples from acute and convalescent COVID-19. PBMCs, B-cell-depleted T cells, or T cells were the source of the cDNA or gDNA that made up the material.

Libraries were prepared by immunoSEQ multiplex PCR; TCRdb keeps only in-frame clonotypes and omits some of them. This repertoire shows some 230,000 clones, roughly 86% found once; its top ten account for 10% to 13%. The CDR3 loop spans 13 amino acids. Between the trimmed V and J ends, which lost 8 bases and 1 base, there was a span of 11 bases. The V gene's germline CDR1 is LNHDA and CDR2 SQIVND (reference sequence). Patients in Seattle were enrolled during active infection, then followed longitudinally. This rearrangement joins TRBV19 to TRBJ1-1; TRBD1 is a possible D gene (5 bases). The sequencing sample was made of peripheral blood. The receptor comes from a woman aged 50 to 60 with COVID-19, enrolled during active disease. The CDR3 region has the DNA TGTGCCAGTCAGCGGGGGGGGAACACTGAAGCTTTCTTT. Residues: CASQRGGNTEAFF.